This passage covers 19 T cell receptor beta chains from one sample sequenced in a study of early stage breast cancer tumors. Here immunoSEQ multiplex PCR was the method, and the copy in TCRdb shows in-frame clones only, minus some. This table holds 69,000 or so clones, over 80% found once. Sequenced input: blood. Receptor source: a middle-aged person with breast cancer.

The chain combines TRBV14 with TRBJ1-2; D gene ambiguous. V was pared by 0 bases and J by 7 bases, with 15 bases between. The CDR3 has 15 residues. Germline CDR1 and CDR2: SGHDN and FVKESK. The CDR3: CASSQDSGSRSGYTF. The CDR3 DNA sequence: TGTGCCAGCAGCCAAGATTCTGGCAGCAGATCTGGCTACACCTTC.

The V gene is TRBV19, the J gene TRBJ2-7; TRBD2 matches 9 bases. The CDR3 extends over 15 amino acids. The trim removed 0 bases at V and 3 bases at J, leaving 3 bases unmatched. Looked up from germline, CDR1 is LNHDA and CDR2 is SQIVND (reference sequence). Here the CDR3 DNA reads TGTGCCAGTAGTATAGAGACTAGCGGAGTCTACGAGCAGTACTTC. This encodes CASSIETSGVYEQYF.

The chain uses TRBV11-2 and TRBJ2-7; weak D call: TRBD1 (6 bases). The V end lost 2 bases, the J end lost 2 bases, and 13 bases lay between the germline ends. The CDR3 is made up of 15 amino acids. The germline V gene encodes CDR1 SGHAT and CDR2 FQNNGV. The CDR3 spells CASSLQGLLAYEQYF. The DNA of the CDR3 is TGTGCCAGCAGCTTACAGGGGCTACTAGCCTACGAGCAGTACTTC.

This chain connects TRBV6-6 to TRBJ1-1; 7 positions match TRBD1. Germline CDR1 reads MNHNY; CDR2 reads SVGAGI (reference sequence). The CDR3 covers 12 residues. Germline trimming cut 10 bases from V and 1 base from J; bases unmatched to any gene: 3. CDR3 bases: TGTGCCATCAGGACAGGGAACACTGAAGCTTTCTTT. Its translation is CAIRTGNTEAFF.

The chain is built from TRBV29-1 and TRBJ2-7; 8 positions agree with TRBD1. The CDR3 is 14 residues long. CDR1 is SQVTM and CDR2 is ANQGSEA in the germline V gene. J lost 3 bases, V lost 4 bases, and 8 bases had no gene match. The CDR3 bases are TGCAGCGTTGGCCGGACAGGGATAAACTACGAGCAGTACTTC. Protein sequence: CSVGRTGINYEQYF.

The chain has TRBV9 and TRBJ2-2; 7 nucleotides match TRBD1. Germline lookup yields CDR1 SGDLS and CDR2 YYNGEE. V gave up 4 bases and J gave up 7 bases; unmatched junction bases: 7. This CDR3 has 14 amino acids. This CDR3 is CASSLKQGFGELFF. The CDR3 DNA reads as TGTGCCAGCAGCTTAAAACAGGGGTTCGGGGAGCTGTTTTTT.

The chain joins TRBV9 to TRBJ2-1; 11 bases map to TRBD2. Per the germline V gene, CDR1 is SGDLS and CDR2 is YYNGEE. The CDR3 totals 16 residues. V dropped 4 bases and J dropped 7; count of bases not matched to a gene: 10. The CDR3 nucleotides read TGTGCCAGCAGCTCCAGACTAGCGGGACTGGTAAATGAGCAGTTCTTC. The encoded protein is CASSSRLAGLVNEQFF.

A few counts support this clone. V usage is TRBV2 and J usage is TRBJ1-5; D might be TRBD1 (5 bases). Trimming left V 6 bases short and J 9 bases short, with 18 bases between. The germline gives CDR1 SNHLY, CDR2 FYNNEI. The CDR3 length is 14 residues. CDR3 in DNA: TGTGCCAGCAGCCCCGACAGCCACCCCTCGCCCCAGCATTTT. It codes for CASSPDSHPSPQHF.

The V gene is TRBV9, the J gene TRBJ2-6, with a weak D call TRBD1 (6 bases). In germline, CDR1 is SGDLS, CDR2 YYNGEE. This CDR3 spans 20 amino acids. Trimming took off 1 base at V and 0 bases at J, with 20 bases between the two ends. The CDR3 nucleotides read TGTGCCAGCAGCGTAAGACAGGCGAACATTCCCCCCTCTGGGGCCAACGTCCTGACTTTC. Protein product: CASSVRQANIPPSGANVLTF.

V usage is TRBV9 and J usage is TRBJ1-4, with D uncertain. The CDR3 totals 14 residues. Germline V gene lookup returns CDR1 SGDLS and CDR2 YYNGEE. V was shortened by 4 bases and J by 7 bases, with 14 bases between the two germline ends. The CDR3 coding sequence is TGTGCCAGCAGCCCCCGTGCGACGTCTGAAAAACTGTTTTTT. This gives the protein CASSPRATSEKLFF.

This clone was seen only a few times. The chain carries TRBV2 and TRBJ1-3; maybe TRBD1 (5 bases). This CDR3 is 13 amino acids long. V shed 6 bases and J shed 7 bases, with 13 bases lying between them. Germline V lookup: CDR1 SNHLY, CDR2 FYNNEI. CDR3 protein: CASRYRDSNTIYF. The CDR3 DNA is TGTGCCAGCAGGTACCGGGACTCCAACACCATATATTTT. The variable domain in full, with the rest retrieved from reference TRBV2 and TRBJ1-3, is EPEVTQTPSHQVTQMGQEVILRCVPISNHLYFYWYRQILGQKVEFLVSFYNNEISEKSEIFDDQFSVERPDGSNFTLKIRSTKLEDSAMYFCASRYRDSNTIYFGEGSWLTVV.

J is TRBJ2-7 and V is TRBV14; 9 bases agree with TRBD1. Germline CDR1 is SGHDN and CDR2 is FVKESK. V lost 5 bases, J lost 1 base, and 9 bases stayed unmatched. This CDR3 region has 16 residues. CDR3 coding DNA: TGTGCCAGCAGCAACTCAGACAGGGGGAGTTCCTACGAGCAGTACTTC. This sequence encodes CASSNSDRGSSYEQYF.

The genes are TRBV9 and TRBJ2-3; the match to TRBD2 covers 7 bases. The V gene end was trimmed by 4 bases and the J gene end by 5 bases; junction bases not matched to a gene: 1. Germline loops: CDR1 SGDLS, CDR2 YYNGEE. The length of the CDR3 is 12 residues. The CDR3 DNA sequence: TGTGCCAGCAGCCGGGGGGAAGATACGCAGTATTTT. Translated: CASSRGEDTQYF. The variable domain in full, with the rest retrieved from reference TRBV9 and TRBJ2-3, is DSGVTQTPKHLITATGQRVTLRCSPRSGDLSVYWYQQSLDQGLQFLIQYYNGEERAKGNILERFSAQQFPDLHSELNLSSLELGDSALYFCASSRGEDTQYFGPGTRLTVL.

In its sample, this clone was seen a few times. The chain has TRBV5-1 and TRBJ2-7; tentatively, D is TRBD1 or TRBD2 (5 bases each). The CDR3 loop spans 13 amino acids. The germline V and J ends were trimmed by 0 bases and 5 bases, with 9 bases remaining between them. CDR1 and CDR2 (germline): SGHRS, YFSETQ. CDR3 in DNA: TGCGCCAGCAGCTTGGTGGGGGACCACGAGCAGTACTTC. Amino acid sequence: CASSLVGDHEQYF.

The count of this clone is one. The V and J genes are TRBV6-5 and TRBJ2-7; a weak D match, TRBD2 (6 bases). The CDR3 sequence is 14 residues long. Germline V gives CDR1 MNHEY, CDR2 SVGAGI. Trimming cost V 0 bases and J 3 bases, with 9 bases left between them. In DNA, the CDR3 is TGTGCCAGCAGTTACTCGAGGCGGGACTACGAGCAGTACTTC. Encoded protein: CASSYSRRDYEQYF.

V gene TRBV18 combines with J gene TRBJ1-1; 7 nucleotides agree with TRBD1. The V and J ends lost 6 bases and 1 base, in that order; junction bases with no gene match: 5. The CDR3 is 14 residues long. Germline lookup yields CDR1 KGHSH and CDR2 LQKENI. As DNA, the CDR3 is TGTGCCAGCTCCGTGGACAGGAGGAACACTGAAGCTTTCTTT. Amino acids: CASSVDRRNTEAFF.

V usage is TRBV19 and J usage is TRBJ2-5, with D maybe TRBD1 (8 bases). The CDR3 spans 15 residues. CDR1 is LNHDA, CDR2 SQIVND, per germline (reference sequence). The germline V and J ends were trimmed by 6 bases and 2 bases, with 16 bases remaining between them. The CDR3, as DNA: TGTGCCAGTAGCTCTACAGGGGGGGGTCAAGAGACCCAGTACTTC. Amino acids: CASSSTGGGQETQYF.

The sample holds one count of this clone. The chain recombines TRBV27 with TRBJ2-1, with D hard to call. V lost 10 bases and J lost 9, with 22 bases in between. Germline V lookup: CDR1 MNHEY, CDR2 SMNVEV (reference sequence). The CDR3 totals 14 residues. The CDR3 region is CATIGYAGYGEQFF. The CDR3 nucleotides read TGTGCCACTATCGGATACGCTGGATATGGTGAGCAGTTCTTC.

J is TRBJ2-7 and V is TRBV5-1; D might be TRBD2 (5 bases). The germline V gene encodes CDR1 SGHRS and CDR2 YFSETQ. Trimming shortened V by 4 bases and J by 1 base, and 12 bases separated the two germline ends. The CDR3 loop spans 14 amino acids. The CDR3 DNA is TGCGCCAGCAGCGTGGACTTACAATCCTACGAGCAGTACTTC. It specifies CASSVDLQSYEQYF.